This entry is about one T cell receptor beta chain. There are 16 residues in the CDR3. V was shortened by 8 bases and J by 1 base, with 20 bases between the two germline ends. Germline assignment: CDR1 MNHEY and CDR2 SMNVEV (reference sequence). Measured with immunoSEQ multiplex PCR; TCRdb has only the in-frame clones, and not every one. The data show roughly 110,000 clones, roughly 60% seen once. This sample stems from a study of cytotoxic CD8 clonotypes in ibrutinib-treated CLL. The source of this sequence is a human donor with chronic lymphocytic leukemia. The V call is TRBV27, the J call TRBJ2-5, with D perhaps being TRBD1 or TRBD2 (5 bases each). Sequencing used PBMCs, obtained after 24 months of ibrutinib treatment. The CDR3 loop is CASGAGPGTAQETQYF. CDR3 coding DNA: TGTGCCAGCGGAGCCGGCCCCGGGACGGCCCAAGAGACCCAGTACTTC.